The present T cell receptor (beta chain) was sequenced within a study of CD8+CD57+ T cells in acquired aplastic anemia. Background on the study: The mean DNA yield obtained from sorted CD4+ and CD8+ cells came to about 3.2 ug. Whole-study findings and limits: CD8+ Simpson's diversity in patients was not significantly different from that in controls. Around 27 sequences, all CD8+ CDR3, were shared between patients and controls.

As regards this clonotype: Its cognate antigen is unknown.

Genomic DNA provided the template from which TCR beta VDJ and CDR3 profiles were obtained. TCRdb reanalysed the reads using MiXCR and keeps one entry per CDR3 protein. This sample has more than 150,000 distinct CDR3 sequences, with about three fifths found just once. Trimming at V came to 6 bases and at J to 4 bases, leaving 5 bases not matched to a gene. The germline gives CDR1 SGHKS, CDR2 YYEKEE (reference sequence). This CDR3 spans 15 amino acids. Material for sequencing was sorted CD4+, CD8+, or CD8+CD57+ T cells (not recorded which) from PBMCs. The chain employs TRBV5-5 and TRBJ2-6; 9 bases line up with TRBD2. The TCR was taken from a human donor with severe aplastic anemia or a healthy control (not recorded which). The CDR3 sequence: CASNGGTSGANVLTF. The CDR3 DNA reads TGTGCCAGCAACGGAGGGACTAGCGGGGCCAACGTCCTGACTTTC.